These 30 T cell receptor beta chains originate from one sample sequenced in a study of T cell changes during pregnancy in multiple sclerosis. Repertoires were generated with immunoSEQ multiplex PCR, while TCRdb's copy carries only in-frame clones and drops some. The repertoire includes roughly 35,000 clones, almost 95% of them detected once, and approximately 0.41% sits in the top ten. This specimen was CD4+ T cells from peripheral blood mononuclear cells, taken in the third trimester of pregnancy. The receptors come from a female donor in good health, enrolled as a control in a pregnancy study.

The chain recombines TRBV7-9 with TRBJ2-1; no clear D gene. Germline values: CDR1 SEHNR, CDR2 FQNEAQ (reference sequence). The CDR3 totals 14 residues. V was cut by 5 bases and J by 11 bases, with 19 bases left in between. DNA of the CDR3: TGTGCCAGCAGCCCCTTGAGTAGCAATGGAAAGCAGTTCTTC. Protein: CASSPLSSNGKQFF.

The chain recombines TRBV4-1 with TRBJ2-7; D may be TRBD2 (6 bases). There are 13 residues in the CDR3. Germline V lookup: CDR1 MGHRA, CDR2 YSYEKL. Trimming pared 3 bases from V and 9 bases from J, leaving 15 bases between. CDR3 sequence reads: CASSQVRDFGQYF. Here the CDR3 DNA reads TGCGCCAGCAGCCAGGTGAGGGACTTCGGGCAGTACTTC.

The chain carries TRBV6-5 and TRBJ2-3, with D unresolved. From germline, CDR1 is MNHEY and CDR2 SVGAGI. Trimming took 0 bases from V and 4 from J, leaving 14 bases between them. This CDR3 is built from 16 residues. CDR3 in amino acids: CASSYSASAAADTQYF. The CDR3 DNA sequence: TGTGCCAGCAGTTACTCTGCTAGTGCGGCGGCAGATACGCAGTATTTT.

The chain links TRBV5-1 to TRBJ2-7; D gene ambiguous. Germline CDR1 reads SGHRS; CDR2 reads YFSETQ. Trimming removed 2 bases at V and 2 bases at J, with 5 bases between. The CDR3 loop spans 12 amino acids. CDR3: CASSFNTYEQYF. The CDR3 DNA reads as TGCGCCAGCAGCTTTAATACCTACGAGCAGTACTTC.

The CDR3 region has the DNA TGCGCCAGCAGCCAAGACGGGGGGTCCGGAGGCGGGGGGTTTCGGAATGAGCAGTTCTTC. Its protein product is CASSQDGGSGGGGFRNEQFF. The rearrangement uses TRBV4-3 and TRBJ2-1, with 8 nucleotides matching TRBD2. Losses at the gene ends were 0 bases for V and 7 bases for J; bases not matched to a gene: 20. The CDR3 loop spans 20 amino acids. CDR1 LGHNA and CDR2 YSLEER come from the germline V gene.

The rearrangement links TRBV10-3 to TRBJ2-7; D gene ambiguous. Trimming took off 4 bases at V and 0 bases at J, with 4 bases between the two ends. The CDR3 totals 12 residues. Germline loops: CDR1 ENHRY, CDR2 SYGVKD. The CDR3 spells CAISASSYEQYF. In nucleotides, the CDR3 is TGTGCCATCAGTGCGAGCTCCTACGAGCAGTACTTC.

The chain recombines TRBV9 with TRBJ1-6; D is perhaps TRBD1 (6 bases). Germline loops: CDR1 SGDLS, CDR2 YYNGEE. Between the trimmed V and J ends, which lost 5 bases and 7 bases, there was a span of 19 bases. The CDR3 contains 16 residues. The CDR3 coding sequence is TGTGCCAGCAGTTCAGGGGCGGTCCGTGGCAATTCACCCCTCCACTTT. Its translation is CASSSGAVRGNSPLHF. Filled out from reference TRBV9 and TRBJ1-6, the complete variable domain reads DSGVTQTPKHLITATGQRVTLRCSPRSGDLSVYWYQQSLDQGLQFLIQYYNGEERAKGNILERFSAQQFPDLHSELNLSSLELGDSALYFCASSSGAVRGNSPLHFGNGTRLTVT.

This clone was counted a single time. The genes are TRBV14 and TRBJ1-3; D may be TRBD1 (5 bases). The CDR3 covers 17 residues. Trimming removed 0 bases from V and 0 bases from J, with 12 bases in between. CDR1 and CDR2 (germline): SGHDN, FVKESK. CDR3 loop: CASSQDPRQGSGNTIYF. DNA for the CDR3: TGTGCCAGCAGCCAAGATCCAAGGCAGGGCTCTGGAAACACCATATATTTT.

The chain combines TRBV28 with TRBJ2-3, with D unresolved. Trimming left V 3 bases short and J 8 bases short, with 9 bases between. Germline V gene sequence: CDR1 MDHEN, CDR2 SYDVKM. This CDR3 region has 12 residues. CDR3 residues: CASSFRPGTQYF. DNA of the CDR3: TGTGCCAGCAGTTTTCGTCCCGGTACGCAGTATTTT.

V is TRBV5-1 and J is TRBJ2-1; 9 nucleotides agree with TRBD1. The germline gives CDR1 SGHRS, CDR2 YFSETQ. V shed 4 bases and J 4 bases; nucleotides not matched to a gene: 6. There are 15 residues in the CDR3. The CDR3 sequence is CASSPATGGYNEQFF. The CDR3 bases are TGCGCCAGCAGCCCCGCGACAGGGGGGTACAATGAGCAGTTCTTC.

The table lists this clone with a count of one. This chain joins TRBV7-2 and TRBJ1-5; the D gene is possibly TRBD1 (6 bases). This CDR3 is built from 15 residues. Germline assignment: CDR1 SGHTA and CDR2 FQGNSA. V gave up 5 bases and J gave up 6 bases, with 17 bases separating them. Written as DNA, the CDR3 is TGTGCCAGCAGCCCGCGAGTAGGGGGAAGTCAGCCCCAGCATTTT. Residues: CASSPRVGGSQPQHF.

CDR3 sequence: CASSRTDRSGANVLTF. CDR3 in DNA: TGTGCCAGCAGTCGGACAGATAGGTCTGGGGCCAACGTCCTGACTTTC. The chain is built from TRBV9 and TRBJ2-6, with a weak D call TRBD1 (6 bases). This CDR3 contains 16 residues. The germline gives CDR1 SGDLS, CDR2 YYNGEE. Trimming pared 5 bases from V and 1 base from J, leaving 13 bases between.

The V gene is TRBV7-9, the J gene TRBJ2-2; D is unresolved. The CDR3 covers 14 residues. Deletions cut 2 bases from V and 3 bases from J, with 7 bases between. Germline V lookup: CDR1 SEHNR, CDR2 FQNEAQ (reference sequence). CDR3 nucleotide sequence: TGTGCCAGCAGCTTAACGAGAGACACCGGGGAGCTGTTTTTT. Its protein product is CASSLTRDTGELFF.

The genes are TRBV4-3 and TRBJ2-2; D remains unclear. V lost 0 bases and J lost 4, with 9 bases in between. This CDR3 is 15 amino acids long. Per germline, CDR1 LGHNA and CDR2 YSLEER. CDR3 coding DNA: TGCGCCAGCAGCCAAGAATCCGGTTTCACCGGGGAGCTGTTTTTT. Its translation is CASSQESGFTGELFF.

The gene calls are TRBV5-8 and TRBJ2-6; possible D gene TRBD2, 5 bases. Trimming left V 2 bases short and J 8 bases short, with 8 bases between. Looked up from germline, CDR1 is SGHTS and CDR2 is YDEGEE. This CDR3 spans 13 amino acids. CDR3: CASSFRRTNVLTF. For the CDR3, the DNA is TGTGCCAGCAGCTTCCGGAGGACCAACGTCCTGACTTTC.

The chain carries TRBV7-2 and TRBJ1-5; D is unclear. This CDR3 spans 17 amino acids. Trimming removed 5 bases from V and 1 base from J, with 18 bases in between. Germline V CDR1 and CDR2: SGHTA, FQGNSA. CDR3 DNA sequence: TGTGCCAGCAGCGGGTTTCTTAGCTCCGGGAGCAATCAGCCCCAGCATTTT. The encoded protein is CASSGFLSSGSNQPQHF.

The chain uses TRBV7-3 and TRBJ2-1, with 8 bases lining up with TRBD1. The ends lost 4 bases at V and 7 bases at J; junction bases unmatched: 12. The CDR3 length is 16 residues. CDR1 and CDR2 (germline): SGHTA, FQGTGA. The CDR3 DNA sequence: TGTGCCAGCAGCTCCCAGGCGCAGGGGGCGCGGAATGAGCAGTTCTTC. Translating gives CASSSQAQGARNEQFF.

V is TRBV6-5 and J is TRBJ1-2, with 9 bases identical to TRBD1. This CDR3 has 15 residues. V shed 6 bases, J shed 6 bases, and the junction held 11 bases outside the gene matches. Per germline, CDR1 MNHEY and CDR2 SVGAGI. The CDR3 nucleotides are TGTGCCAGCAGAGTTACCGGGACAGGGAGGGATGGCTACACCTTC. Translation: CASRVTGTGRDGYTF.

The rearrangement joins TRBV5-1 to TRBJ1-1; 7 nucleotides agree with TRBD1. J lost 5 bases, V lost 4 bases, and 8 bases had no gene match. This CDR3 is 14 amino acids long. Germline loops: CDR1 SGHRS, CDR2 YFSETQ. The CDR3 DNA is TGCGCCAGCAGCGTGGAAGGGGGCGCGACTGAAGCTTTCTTT. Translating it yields CASSVEGGATEAFF.

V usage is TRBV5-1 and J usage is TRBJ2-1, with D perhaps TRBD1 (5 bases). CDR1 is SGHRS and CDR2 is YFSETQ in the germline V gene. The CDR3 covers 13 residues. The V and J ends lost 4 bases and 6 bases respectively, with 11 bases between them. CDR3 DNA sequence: TGCGCCAGCAGCCCGCAAAGGGGCAATGAGCAGTTCTTC. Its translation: CASSPQRGNEQFF.

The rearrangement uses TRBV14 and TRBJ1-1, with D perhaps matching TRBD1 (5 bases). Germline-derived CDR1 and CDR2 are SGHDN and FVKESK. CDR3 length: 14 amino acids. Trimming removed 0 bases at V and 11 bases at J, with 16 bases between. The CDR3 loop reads CASSQDRHSGAAFF. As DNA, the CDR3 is TGTGCCAGCAGCCAAGATCGGCATAGTGGGGCGGCTTTCTTT. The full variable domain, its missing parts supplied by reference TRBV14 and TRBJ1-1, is EAGVTQFPSHSVIEKGQTVTLRCDPISGHDNLYWYRRVMGKEIKFLLHFVKESKQDESGMPNNRFLAERTGGTYSTLKVQPAELEDSGVYFCASSQDRHSGAAFFGQGTRLTVV.

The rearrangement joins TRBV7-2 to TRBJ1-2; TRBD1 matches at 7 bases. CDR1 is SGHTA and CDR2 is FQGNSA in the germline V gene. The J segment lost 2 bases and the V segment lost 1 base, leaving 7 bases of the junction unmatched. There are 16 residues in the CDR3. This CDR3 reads CASSLGRDSKNYGYTF. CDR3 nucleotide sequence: TGTGCCAGCAGCTTAGGGCGGGACAGCAAAAACTATGGCTACACCTTC. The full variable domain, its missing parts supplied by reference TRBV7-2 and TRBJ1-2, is GAGVSQSPSNKVTEKGKDVELRCDPISGHTALYWYRQSLGQGLEFLIYFQGNSAPDKSGLPSDRFSAERTGGSVSTLTIQRTQQEDSAVYLCASSLGRDSKNYGYTFGSGTRLTVV.

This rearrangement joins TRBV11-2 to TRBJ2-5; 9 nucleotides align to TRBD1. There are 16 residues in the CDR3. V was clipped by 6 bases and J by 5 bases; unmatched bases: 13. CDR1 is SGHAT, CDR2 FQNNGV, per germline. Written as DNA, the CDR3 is TGTGCCAGCAGGCCTCCCGGGACAGGGTTATGGGAGACCCAGTACTTC. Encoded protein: CASRPPGTGLWETQYF.

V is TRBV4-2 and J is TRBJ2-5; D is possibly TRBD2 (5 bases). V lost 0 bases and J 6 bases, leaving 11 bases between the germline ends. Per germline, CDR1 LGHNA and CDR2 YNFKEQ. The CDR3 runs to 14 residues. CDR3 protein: CASSQERELKTQYF. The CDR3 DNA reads TGTGCCAGCAGCCAAGAGAGGGAGCTGAAGACCCAGTACTTC.

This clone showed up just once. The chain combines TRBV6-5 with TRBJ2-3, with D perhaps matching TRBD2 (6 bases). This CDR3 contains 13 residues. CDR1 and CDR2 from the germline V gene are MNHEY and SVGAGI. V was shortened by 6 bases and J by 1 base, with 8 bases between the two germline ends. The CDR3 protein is CASRIAGTDTQYF. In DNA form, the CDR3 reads TGTGCCAGCAGAATAGCGGGCACAGATACGCAGTATTTT.

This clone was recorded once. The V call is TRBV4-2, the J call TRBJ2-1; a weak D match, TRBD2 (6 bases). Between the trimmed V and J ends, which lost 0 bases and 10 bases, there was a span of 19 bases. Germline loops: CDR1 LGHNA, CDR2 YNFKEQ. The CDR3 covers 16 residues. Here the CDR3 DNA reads TGTGCCAGCAGCCAAGATAAAGGAAAGGGAGGAGGGGAGCAGTTCTTC. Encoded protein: CASSQDKGKGGGEQFF.

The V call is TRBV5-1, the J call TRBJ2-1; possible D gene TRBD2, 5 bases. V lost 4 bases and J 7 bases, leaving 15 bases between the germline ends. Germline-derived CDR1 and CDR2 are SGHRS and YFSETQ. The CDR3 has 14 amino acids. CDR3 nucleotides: TGCGCCAGCAGCCCGAGTCCAGCGGCTAATGAGCAGTTCTTC. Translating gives CASSPSPAANEQFF.

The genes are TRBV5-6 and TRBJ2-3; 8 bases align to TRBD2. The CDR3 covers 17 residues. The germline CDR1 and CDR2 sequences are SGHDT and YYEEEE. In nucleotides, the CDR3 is TGTGCGCCAGGCTCGGTAGCGGGGCTGATTAGCACAGATACGCAGTATTTT. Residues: CAPGSVAGLISTDTQYF.

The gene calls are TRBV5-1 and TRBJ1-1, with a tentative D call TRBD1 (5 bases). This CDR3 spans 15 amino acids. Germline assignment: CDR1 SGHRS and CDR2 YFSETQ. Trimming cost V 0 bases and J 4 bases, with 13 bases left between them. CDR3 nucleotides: TGCGCCAGCAGCTTGGCCGGAGTAAGGGGCACTGAAGCTTTCTTT. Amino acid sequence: CASSLAGVRGTEAFF.

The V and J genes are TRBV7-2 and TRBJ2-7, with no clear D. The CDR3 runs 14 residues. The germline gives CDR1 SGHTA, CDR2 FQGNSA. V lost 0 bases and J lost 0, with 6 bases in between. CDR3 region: CASSLAVSSYEQYF. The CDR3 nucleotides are TGTGCCAGCAGCTTAGCCGTCAGCTCCTACGAGCAGTACTTC.